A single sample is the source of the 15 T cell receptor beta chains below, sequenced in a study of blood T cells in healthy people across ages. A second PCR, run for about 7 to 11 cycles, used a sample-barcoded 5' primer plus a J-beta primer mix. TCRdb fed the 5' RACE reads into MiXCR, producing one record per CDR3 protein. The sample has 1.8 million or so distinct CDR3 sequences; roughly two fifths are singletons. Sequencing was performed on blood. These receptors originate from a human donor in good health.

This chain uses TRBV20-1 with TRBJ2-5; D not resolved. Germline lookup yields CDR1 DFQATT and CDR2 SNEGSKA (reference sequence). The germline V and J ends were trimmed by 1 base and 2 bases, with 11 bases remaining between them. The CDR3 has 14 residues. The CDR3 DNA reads TGCAGTGCTAGAGGGTTAGCACCACAAGAGACCCAGTACTTC. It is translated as CSARGLAPQETQYF.

The DNA of the CDR3 is TGTGCCAGCAGCTTTCGACAGGCCGGAATAGAGCAGTACTTC. Translation gives CASSFRQAGIEQYF. The gene calls are TRBV7-9 and TRBJ2-5; D is possibly TRBD1 (6 bases). Between the trimmed V and J ends, which lost 3 bases and 11 bases, there was a span of 19 bases. Germline-derived CDR1 and CDR2 are SEHNR and FQNEAQ (reference sequence). The CDR3 spans 14 residues.

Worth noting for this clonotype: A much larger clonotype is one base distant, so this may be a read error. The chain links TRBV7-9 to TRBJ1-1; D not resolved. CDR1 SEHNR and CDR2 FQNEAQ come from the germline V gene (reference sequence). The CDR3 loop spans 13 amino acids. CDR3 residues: CVSSLLVPPEAFF. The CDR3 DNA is TGTGTCAGCAGCCTGCTCGTACCTCCTGAAGCTTTCTTT.

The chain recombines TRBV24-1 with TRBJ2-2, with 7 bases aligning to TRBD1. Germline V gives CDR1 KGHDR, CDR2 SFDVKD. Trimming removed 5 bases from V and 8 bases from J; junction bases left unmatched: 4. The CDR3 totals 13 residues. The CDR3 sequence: CATSARGQGELFF. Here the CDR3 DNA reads TGTGCCACCAGTGCGAGGGGGCAAGGGGAGCTGTTTTTT.

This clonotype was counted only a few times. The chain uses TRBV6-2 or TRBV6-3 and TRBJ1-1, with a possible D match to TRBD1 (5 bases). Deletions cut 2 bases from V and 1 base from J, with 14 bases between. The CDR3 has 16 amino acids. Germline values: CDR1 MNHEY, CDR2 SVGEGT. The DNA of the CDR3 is TGTGCCAGCAGTTACGGGTTGTGGCAGGGGAACACTGAAGCTTTCTTT. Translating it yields CASSYGLWQGNTEAFF.

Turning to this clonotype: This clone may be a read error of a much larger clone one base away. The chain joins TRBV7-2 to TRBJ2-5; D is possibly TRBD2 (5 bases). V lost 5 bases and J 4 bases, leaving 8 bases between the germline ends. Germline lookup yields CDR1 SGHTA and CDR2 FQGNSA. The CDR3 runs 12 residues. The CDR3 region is CASSIGRETQYF. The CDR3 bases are TGTGCCAGCAGCATTGGGAGAGAGACCCAGTACTTC.

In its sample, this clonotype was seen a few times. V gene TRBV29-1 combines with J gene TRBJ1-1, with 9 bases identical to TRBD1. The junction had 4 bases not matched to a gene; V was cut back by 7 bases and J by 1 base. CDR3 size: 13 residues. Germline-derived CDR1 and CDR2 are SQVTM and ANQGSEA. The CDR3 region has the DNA TGCAGCGCTATGACAGGGGGGAACACTGAAGCTTTCTTT. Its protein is CSAMTGGNTEAFF.

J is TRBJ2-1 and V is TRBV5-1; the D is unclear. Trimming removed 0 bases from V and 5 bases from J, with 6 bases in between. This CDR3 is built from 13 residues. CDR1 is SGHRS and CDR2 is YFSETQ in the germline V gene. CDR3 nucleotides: TGCGCCAGCAGCTTGGTCGCGAACAATGAGCAGTTCTTC. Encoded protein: CASSLVANNEQFF.

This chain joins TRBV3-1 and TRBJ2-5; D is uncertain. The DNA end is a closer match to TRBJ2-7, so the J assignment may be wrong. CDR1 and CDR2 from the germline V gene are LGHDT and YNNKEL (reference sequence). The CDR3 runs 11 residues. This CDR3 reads CASSHRSEQYF. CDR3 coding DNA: TGTGCCAGCAGCCATAGAAGCGAGCAGTACTTC.

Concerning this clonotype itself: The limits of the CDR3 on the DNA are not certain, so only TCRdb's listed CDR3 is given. The CDR3 spells CASSVTSVGFGNIRYF. This chain uses TRBV5-1 with TRBJ2-4; TRBD2, the table's D call, was not compared with the DNA. The CDR3 totals 16 residues, both ends included. Germline values: CDR1 SGHRS, CDR2 YFSETQ.

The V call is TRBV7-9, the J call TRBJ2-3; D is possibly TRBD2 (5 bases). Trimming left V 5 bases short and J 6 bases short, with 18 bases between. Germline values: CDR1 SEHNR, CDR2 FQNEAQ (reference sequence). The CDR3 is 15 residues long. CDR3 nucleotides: TGTGCCAGCAGCCCGTTTGAGGGTCGTTTGGATACGCAGTATTTT. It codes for CASSPFEGRLDTQYF.

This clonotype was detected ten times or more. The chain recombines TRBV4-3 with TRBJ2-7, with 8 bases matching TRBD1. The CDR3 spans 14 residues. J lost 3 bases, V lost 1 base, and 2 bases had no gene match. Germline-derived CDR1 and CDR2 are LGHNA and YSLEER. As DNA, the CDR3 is TGCGCCAGCAGCCAAGCTGGGACAGGCTACGAGCAGTACTTC. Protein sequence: CASSQAGTGYEQYF.

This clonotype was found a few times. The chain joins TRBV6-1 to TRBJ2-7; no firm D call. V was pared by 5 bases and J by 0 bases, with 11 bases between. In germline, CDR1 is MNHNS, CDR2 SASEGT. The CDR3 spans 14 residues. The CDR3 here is CASSWTDGSYEQYF. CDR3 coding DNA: TGTGCCAGCAGTTGGACGGACGGCTCCTACGAGCAGTACTTC.

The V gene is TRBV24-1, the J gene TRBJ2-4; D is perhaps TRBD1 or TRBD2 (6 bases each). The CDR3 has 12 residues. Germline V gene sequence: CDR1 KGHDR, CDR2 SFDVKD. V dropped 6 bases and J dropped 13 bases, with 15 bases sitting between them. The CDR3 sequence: CATSKGGEEQYF. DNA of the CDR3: TGTGCCACCAGTAAGGGGGGTGAAGAGCAGTACTTC.

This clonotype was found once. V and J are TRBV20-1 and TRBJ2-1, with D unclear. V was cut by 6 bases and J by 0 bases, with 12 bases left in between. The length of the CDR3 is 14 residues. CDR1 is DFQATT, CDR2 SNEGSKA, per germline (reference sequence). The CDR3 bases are TGCAGTGCCCTAACGGCGACCTCCTACAATGAGCAGTTCTTC. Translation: CSALTATSYNEQFF.